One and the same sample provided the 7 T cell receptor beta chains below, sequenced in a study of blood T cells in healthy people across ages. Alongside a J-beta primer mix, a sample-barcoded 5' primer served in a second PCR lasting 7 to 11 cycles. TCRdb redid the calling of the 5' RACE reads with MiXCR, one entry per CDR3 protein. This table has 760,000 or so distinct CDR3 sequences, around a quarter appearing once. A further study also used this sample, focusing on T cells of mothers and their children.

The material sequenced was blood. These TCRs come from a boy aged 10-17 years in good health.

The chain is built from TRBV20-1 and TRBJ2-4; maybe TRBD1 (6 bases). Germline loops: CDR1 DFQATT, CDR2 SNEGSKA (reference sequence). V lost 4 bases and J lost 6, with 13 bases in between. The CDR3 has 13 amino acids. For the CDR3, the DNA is TGCAGTGCTACGCCAGGGGATGGAAACATTCAGTACTTC. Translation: CSATPGDGNIQYF.

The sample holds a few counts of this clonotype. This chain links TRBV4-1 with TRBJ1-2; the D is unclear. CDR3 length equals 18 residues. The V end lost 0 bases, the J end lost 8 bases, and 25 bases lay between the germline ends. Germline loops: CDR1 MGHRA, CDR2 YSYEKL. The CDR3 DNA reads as TGCGCCAGCAGCCAAGAGTATGAAGGGAGATTCCCCTCGTGGGGCTACACCTTC. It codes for CASSQEYEGRFPSWGYTF.

The CDR3 here is CSARIPSDEQFF. The CDR3 bases are TGCAGTGCTAGGATACCTAGCGATGAGCAGTTCTTC. This chain joins TRBV20-1 and TRBJ2-1; TRBD2 is a possible D gene (6 bases). The CDR3 extends over 12 amino acids. The V end lost 3 bases, the J end lost 8 bases, and 11 bases lay between the germline ends. The germline V gene has CDR1 DFQATT and CDR2 SNEGSKA (reference sequence).

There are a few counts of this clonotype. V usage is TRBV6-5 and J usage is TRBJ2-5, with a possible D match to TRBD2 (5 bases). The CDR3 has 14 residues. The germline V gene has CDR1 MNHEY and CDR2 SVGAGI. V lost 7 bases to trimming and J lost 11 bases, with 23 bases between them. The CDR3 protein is CASTKPKQRWEQYF. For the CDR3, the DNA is TGTGCCAGCACCAAACCAAAGCAACGTTGGGAGCAGTACTTC.

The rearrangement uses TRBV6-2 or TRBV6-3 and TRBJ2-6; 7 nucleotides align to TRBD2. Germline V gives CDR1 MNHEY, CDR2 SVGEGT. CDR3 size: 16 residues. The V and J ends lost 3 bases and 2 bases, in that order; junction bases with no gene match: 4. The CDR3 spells CASSYAGLAGANVLTF. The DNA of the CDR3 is TGTGCCAGCAGTTATGCTGGACTAGCTGGGGCCAACGTCCTGACTTTC.

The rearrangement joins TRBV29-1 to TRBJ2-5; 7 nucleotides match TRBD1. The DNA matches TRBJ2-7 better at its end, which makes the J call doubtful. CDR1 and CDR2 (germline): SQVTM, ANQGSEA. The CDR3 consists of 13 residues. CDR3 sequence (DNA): TGCAGCGTTGAAAAGGGACAGTCCTACGAGCAGTACTTC. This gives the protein CSVEKGQSYEQYF.

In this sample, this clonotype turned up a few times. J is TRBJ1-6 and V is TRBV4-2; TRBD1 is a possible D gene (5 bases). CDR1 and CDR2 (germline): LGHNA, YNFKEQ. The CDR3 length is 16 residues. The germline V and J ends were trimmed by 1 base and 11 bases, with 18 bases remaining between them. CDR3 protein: CASSQGWSSGRPPLHF. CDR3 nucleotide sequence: TGTGCCAGCAGCCAAGGCTGGTCATCAGGGCGACCACCCCTCCACTTT.